The 27 T cell receptor beta chains below come from one sample, sequenced in a study of T cell responses to AZD1222 COVID-19 vaccine. TCRdb's table, derived via immunoSEQ multiplex PCR, lists solely in-frame clones and lacks some. The repertoire includes around 180,000 clones, around nine tenths of them detected once, and around 8% sits in the top ten. The sequences come from peripheral blood, collected on day 0 of AZD1222 vaccination. The source is an adult in good health.

This chain connects TRBV5-1 to TRBJ1-2, with a possible D match to TRBD1 (5 bases). Germline CDR1 SGHRS, CDR2 YFSETQ. The CDR3 sequence is 14 residues long. The V gene lost 3 bases and the J gene lost 3 bases, with 12 bases spanning the gap. The CDR3 loop is CASSSLRVDYGYTF. DNA for the CDR3: TGCGCCAGCAGCTCACTCAGGGTAGACTATGGCTACACCTTC. Filled out from reference TRBV5-1 and TRBJ1-2, the complete variable domain reads KAGVTQTPRYLIKTRGQQVTLSCSPISGHRSVSWYQQTPGQGLQFLFEYFSETQRNKGNFPGRFSGRQFSNSRSEMNVSTLELGDSALYLCASSSLRVDYGYTFGSGTRLTVV.

This chain connects TRBV7-9 to TRBJ2-7, with 9 bases aligning to TRBD1. The CDR3 is 14 amino acids. J gave up 4 bases and V 5 bases, and 6 bases lay outside the gene matches. In germline, CDR1 is SEHNR, CDR2 FQNEAQ (reference sequence). Here the CDR3 DNA reads TGTGCCAGCAGCCTACGGACAGGGGCTTACGAGCAGTACTTC. It specifies CASSLRTGAYEQYF.

This clone has a single count. The same CDR3 also results from other DNA sequences found in this sample. This sequence joins TRBV7-9 and TRBJ2-7, with D hard to call. The CDR3 is 13 residues long. V lost 3 bases and J 1 base, leaving 7 bases between the germline ends. Germline CDR1 reads SEHNR; CDR2 reads FQNEAQ (reference sequence). CDR3 nucleotides: TGTGCCAGCAGCTTGGATGGTTCCTACGAGCAGTACTTC. It encodes CASSLDGSYEQYF.

This clone was counted between two and nine times. V usage is TRBV4-3 and J usage is TRBJ1-6; a weak D match, TRBD1 (5 bases). From germline, CDR1 is LGHNA and CDR2 YSLEER. V lost 6 bases and J lost 4, with 16 bases in between. This CDR3 has 16 amino acids. In DNA form, the CDR3 reads TGCGCCAGCAGGCTAAATAGGGACGGTTATAATTCACCCCTCCACTTT. Translating gives CASRLNRDGYNSPLHF.

The gene calls are TRBV12-3 or TRBV12-4 and TRBJ1-2; 9 bases match TRBD1. V was clipped by 7 bases and J by 3 bases; unmatched bases: 3. This CDR3 region has 13 residues. In DNA, the CDR3 is TGTGCCAGCAAACAGGGGGCTGACTATGGCTACACCTTC. Translating it yields CASKQGADYGYTF.

V and J are TRBV6-4 and TRBJ1-2; D is perhaps TRBD1 (5 bases). V lost 6 bases and J 7 bases, leaving 18 bases between the germline ends. This CDR3 contains 14 residues. Germline V gives CDR1 MRHNA, CDR2 SNTAGT. DNA of the CDR3: TGTGCCAGCAGCCCTGGGGGTGGAGGTCTTGGCTACACCTTC. It encodes CASSPGGGGLGYTF.

V gene TRBV18 combines with J gene TRBJ2-7; a weak D match, TRBD1 (5 bases). This CDR3 is 14 amino acids long. Germline-derived CDR1 and CDR2 are KGHSH and LQKENI. Trimming stripped 3 bases from V and 3 bases from J, with 12 bases between. The DNA for the CDR3 is TGTGCCAGCTCACCCCAGGGCACTAACTACGAGCAGTACTTC. Translated, it gives CASSPQGTNYEQYF.

The chain employs TRBV9 and TRBJ1-3; 7 nucleotides agree with TRBD1. V dropped 0 bases and J dropped 2; count of bases not matched to a gene: 5. This CDR3 is 16 amino acids long. Germline CDR1 SGDLS, CDR2 YYNGEE. CDR3 sequence: CASSVADRAPGNTIYF. CDR3 nucleotides: TGTGCCAGCAGCGTAGCCGACAGGGCCCCTGGAAACACCATATATTTT.

V and J are TRBV5-1 and TRBJ2-5; D gene unclear. This CDR3 spans 15 amino acids. The V gene's germline CDR1 is SGHRS and CDR2 YFSETQ. V was clipped by 0 bases and J by 4 bases, with 13 bases between them. Written as DNA, the CDR3 is TGCGCCAGCAGCTTGGAGAGAGCCCGTGCAGAGACCCAGTACTTC. Its protein is CASSLERARAETQYF.

This clone was seen once. This chain uses TRBV5-4 with TRBJ1-1, with D perhaps matching TRBD1 (5 bases). The V gene's germline CDR1 is SGHNT and CDR2 YYREEE (reference sequence). The CDR3 consists of 13 residues. Deletions cut 3 bases from V and 11 bases from J, with 17 bases between. The CDR3, as DNA: TGTGCCAGCAGCTCGCCGGGACCTCGAGGGGCTTTCTTT. Protein: CASSSPGPRGAFF. Variable domain in full (rest from reference TRBV5-4 and TRBJ1-1): ETGVTQSPTHLIKTRGQQVTLRCSSQSGHNTVSWYQQALGQGPQFIFQYYREEENGRGNFPPRFSGLQFPNYSSELNVNALELDDSALYLCASSSPGPRGAFFGQGTRLTVV.

This chain links TRBV28 with TRBJ2-6, with TRBD1 matching over 10 bases. Germline CDR1 is MDHEN and CDR2 is SYDVKM. V was clipped by 10 bases and J by 3 bases; unmatched bases: 12. The CDR3 runs to 17 residues. CDR3 bases: TGTGCCATCTCGACAGGGGGCAAGAATGGTGGGGCCAACGTCCTGACTTTC. It specifies CAISTGGKNGGANVLTF. The full variable domain, its missing parts supplied by reference TRBV28 and TRBJ2-6, is DVKVTQSSRYLVKRTGEKVFLECVQDMDHENMFWYRQDPGLGLRLIYFSYDVKMKEKGDIPEGYSVSREKKERFSLILESASTNQTSMYLCAISTGGKNGGANVLTFGAGSRLTVL.

Note on this clone: This same CDR3 is encoded by further DNA sequences in the sample. V is TRBV12-3 or TRBV12-4 and J is TRBJ2-3, with D unclear. V shed 2 bases and J shed 5 bases, with 2 bases lying between them. The CDR3 is 11 residues long. The CDR3 sequence is CASSLLDTQYF. CDR3 DNA: TGTGCCAGCAGTTTATTAGATACGCAGTATTTT.

The chain combines TRBV28 with TRBJ1-4; a weak D match, TRBD1 (6 bases). The CDR3 totals 15 residues. Trimming took 2 bases from V and 5 from J, leaving 12 bases between them. Germline V gene lookup returns CDR1 MDHEN and CDR2 SYDVKM. CDR3 region: CASSLRQAFNEKLFF. The CDR3 DNA is TGTGCCAGCAGTTTAAGACAGGCCTTCAATGAAAAACTGTTTTTT.

This sequence joins TRBV9 and TRBJ1-2; TRBD1 is a possible D gene (5 bases). Trimming took 4 bases from V and 8 from J, leaving 12 bases between them. CDR1 SGDLS and CDR2 YYNGEE come from the germline V gene. The CDR3 length is 12 residues. This chain's CDR3 is CASSQAGDGYTF. CDR3 sequence (DNA): TGTGCCAGCAGCCAAGCCGGGGACGGCTACACCTTC.

This clone was observed a handful of times. The J gene is TRBJ2-1, the V gene TRBV19; 7 nucleotides line up with TRBD1. The germline gives CDR1 LNHDA, CDR2 SQIVND (reference sequence). CDR3 length: 15 residues. Losses at the gene ends were 6 bases for V and 0 bases for J; bases not matched to a gene: 5. For the CDR3, the DNA is TGTGCCAGTAGAATGGACAGGTCCTCCTACAATGAGCAGTTCTTC. Amino acids: CASRMDRSSYNEQFF.

V gene TRBV18 combines with J gene TRBJ1-2, with TRBD1 identical over 8 bases. V gave up 3 bases and J gave up 3 bases; unmatched junction bases: 6. The germline V gene has CDR1 KGHSH and CDR2 LQKENI. The CDR3 spans 15 residues. CDR3 loop: CASSPGQGWDYGYTF. CDR3 bases: TGTGCCAGCTCACCCGGACAGGGATGGGACTATGGCTACACCTTC.

This rearrangement joins TRBV3-1 (or the pseudogene TRBV3-2) to TRBJ1-3; D not certain. V gave up 1 base and J gave up 0 bases, with 10 bases separating them. Germline values: CDR1 LGHDT, CDR2 YNNKEL (reference sequence). The CDR3 sequence is 16 residues long. In DNA, the CDR3 is TGTGCCAGCAGCCAAGGTTGGGATAACTCTGGAAACACCATATATTTT. Translation: CASSQGWDNSGNTIYF.

This chain uses TRBV4-1 with TRBJ2-2; D may correspond to TRBD1 or TRBD2 (5 bases each). CDR3 length equals 19 residues. CDR1 and CDR2 from the germline V gene are MGHRA and YSYEKL. V was trimmed by 3 bases and J by 4 bases, leaving 24 bases between them. For the CDR3, the DNA is TGCGCCAGCAGCCACGATTCGGGACGGCTAGAATTCAGCACCGGGGAGCTGTTTTTT. This gives the protein CASSHDSGRLEFSTGELFF.

The DNA for the CDR3 is TGTGCCAGCGTCTCCGGGTCCTACGAGCAGTACTTC. Protein product: CASVSGSYEQYF. The genes are TRBV2 and TRBJ2-7; D is ambiguous. The CDR3 is 12 residues long. With 8 bases removed from V and 1 base from J, the gap between germline ends came to 9 bases. The V gene's germline CDR1 is SNHLY and CDR2 FYNNEI.

The J gene is TRBJ1-1, the V gene TRBV6-5; TRBD1 agrees at 8 bases. V was clipped by 7 bases and J by 4 bases; unmatched bases: 11. Germline V lookup: CDR1 MNHEY, CDR2 SVGAGI. CDR3 length: 15 residues. CDR3 DNA sequence: TGTGCCAGCACTTATTCCAGGGGGCGAGGCACTGAAGCTTTCTTT. Translation: CASTYSRGRGTEAFF.

This rearrangement joins TRBV7-3 to TRBJ2-1, with D perhaps given as TRBD1 or TRBD2 (5 bases each). This CDR3 region has 12 residues. V was cut by 5 bases and J by 10 bases, with 12 bases left in between. Germline V gene lookup returns CDR1 SGHTA and CDR2 FQGTGA. The CDR3 DNA reads TGTGCCAGCAGCGCCCCCGAGGGGGAGCAGTTCTTC. Its protein is CASSAPEGEQFF.

The rearrangement uses TRBV20-1 and TRBJ1-1; D gene ambiguous. The V end lost 6 bases, the J end lost 6 bases, and 11 bases lay between the germline ends. The CDR3 loop spans 11 amino acids. Germline values: CDR1 DFQATT, CDR2 SNEGSKA (reference sequence). The CDR3 sequence: CSARRGPEAFF. The CDR3 DNA reads as TGCAGTGCAAGGAGAGGACCTGAAGCTTTCTTT.

This chain's CDR3 is CATEPSGVDTGELFF. CDR3 coding DNA: TGTGCCACCGAACCAAGCGGGGTAGATACCGGGGAGCTGTTTTTT. The chain joins TRBV28 to TRBJ2-2; 7 bases map to TRBD2. V shed 10 bases and J 5 bases; nucleotides not matched to a gene: 13. The CDR3 totals 15 residues. The germline V gene has CDR1 MDHEN and CDR2 SYDVKM.

The chain joins TRBV13 to TRBJ1-1, with D perhaps matching TRBD1 (5 bases). The CDR3 sequence is 17 residues long. The V end lost 1 base, the J end lost 6 bases, and 21 bases lay between the germline ends. Germline V lookup: CDR1 PRHDT, CDR2 FYEKMQ (reference sequence). CDR3 sequence: CASSLDPGEKRAAEAFF. The CDR3 DNA is TGTGCCAGCAGCTTAGATCCGGGGGAGAAGCGTGCCGCTGAAGCTTTCTTT. Looking up the rest from reference TRBV13 and TRBJ1-1 gives the full variable domain: AAGVIQSPRHLIKEKRETATLKCYPIPRHDTVYWYQQGPGQDPQFLISFYEKMQSDKGSIPDRFSAQQFSDYHSELNMSSLELGDSALYFCASSLDPGEKRAAEAFFGQGTRLTVV.

This rearrangement joins TRBV9 to TRBJ1-1; 7 nucleotides match TRBD1. V lost 4 bases and J lost 0; bases outside the gene matches: 6. The germline CDR1 and CDR2 sequences are SGDLS and YYNGEE. This CDR3 has 15 residues. CDR3 sequence (DNA): TGTGCCAGCAGCTATCTGGGACAGATGAACACTGAAGCTTTCTTT. Protein: CASSYLGQMNTEAFF.

In this sample, this clone turned up many times. The V gene is TRBV15, the J gene TRBJ2-3; possible D gene TRBD2, 7 bases. Per germline, CDR1 LNHNV and CDR2 YYDKDF (reference sequence). The CDR3 consists of 15 residues. The V gene lost 0 bases and the J gene lost 3 bases, with 10 bases spanning the gap. Here the CDR3 reads CATSREQGGTDTQYF. The DNA for the CDR3 is TGTGCCACCAGCAGAGAACAGGGAGGGACAGATACGCAGTATTTT.

The chain is built from TRBV15 and TRBJ1-6; the D gene is possibly TRBD1 (5 bases). Germline V gene data show CDR1 as LNHNV and CDR2 as YYDKDF (reference sequence). The V and J ends lost 6 bases and 10 bases respectively, with 19 bases between them. The CDR3 extends over 15 amino acids. CDR3 nucleotides: TGTGCCACCAGTAGCCTCCGAGGGGTAGGATCACCCCTCCACTTT. Translation: CATSSLRGVGSPLHF. The full variable domain, rest sourced from reference TRBV15 and TRBJ1-6, is DAMVIQNPRYQVTQFGKPVTLSCSQTLNHNVMYWYQQKSSQAPKLLFHYYDKDFNNEADTPDNFQSRRPNTSFCFLDIRSPGLGDTAMYLCATSSLRGVGSPLHFGNGTRLTVT.